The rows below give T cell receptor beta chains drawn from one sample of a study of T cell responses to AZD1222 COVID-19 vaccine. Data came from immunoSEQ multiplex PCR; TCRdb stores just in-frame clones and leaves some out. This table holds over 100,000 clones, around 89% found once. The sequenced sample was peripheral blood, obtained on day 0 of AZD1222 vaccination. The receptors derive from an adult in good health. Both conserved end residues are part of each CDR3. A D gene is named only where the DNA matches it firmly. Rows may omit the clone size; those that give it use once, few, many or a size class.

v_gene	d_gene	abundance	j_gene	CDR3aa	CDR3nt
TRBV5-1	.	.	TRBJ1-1	CASSWTVPTLVNTEAFF	TGCGCCAGCAGTTGGACGGTTCCCACACTGGTTAACACTGAAGCTTTCTTT
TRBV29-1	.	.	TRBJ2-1	CSILMGGSSYNEQFF	TGCAGTATTTTAATGGGGGGCTCCTCCTACAATGAGCAGTTCTTC
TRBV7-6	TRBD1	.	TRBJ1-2	CASSHTISSPGQRNYGYTF	TGTGCCAGCAGCCACACCATTAGTTCCCCGGGACAGCGAAACTATGGCTACACCTTC
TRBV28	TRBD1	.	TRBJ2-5	CASSPSGTGAGTQYF	TGTGCCAGCAGTCCCTCGGGGACAGGAGCGGGGACCCAGTACTTC
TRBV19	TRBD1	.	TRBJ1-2	CASSHGGTGVIDGYTF	TGTGCCAGTAGTCATGGGGGGACAGGGGTGATTGATGGCTACACCTTC
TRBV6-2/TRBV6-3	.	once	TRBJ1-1	CASSALRGSEAFF	TGTGCCAGCAGTGCGCTCAGGGGATCTGAAGCTTTCTTT
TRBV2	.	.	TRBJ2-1	CASSANGGLLFF	TGTGCCAGCAGTGCGAATGGGGGACTCCTGTTCTTC
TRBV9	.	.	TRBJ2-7	CASSVAPPYEQYF	TGTGCCAGCAGCGTAGCCCCCCCCTACGAGCAGTACTTC
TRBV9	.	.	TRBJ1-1	CASSTPGESEAFF	TGTGCCAGCAGCACCCCCGGGGAGTCTGAAGCTTTCTTT
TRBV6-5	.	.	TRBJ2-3	CASLVDTQYF	TGTGCCAGTCTGGTTGATACGCAGTATTTT
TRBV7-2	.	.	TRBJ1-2	CASSLAGTRGYTF	TGTGCCAGCAGCTTAGCCGGGACGCGGGGCTACACCTTC
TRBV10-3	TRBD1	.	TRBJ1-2	CAIRGDRERSGYTF	TGTGCCATCAGGGGGGACAGGGAGAGAAGTGGCTACACCTTC
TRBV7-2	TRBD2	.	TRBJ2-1	CASSGTKRGGLDEQFF	TGTGCCAGCAGCGGAACCAAGCGGGGGGGCCTTGATGAGCAGTTCTTC
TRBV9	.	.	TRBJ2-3	CASSVLLTDTQYF	TGTGCCAGCAGCGTCCTCCTCACAGATACGCAGTATTTT
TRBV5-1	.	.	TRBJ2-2	CASSFEVSTGELFF	TGCGCCAGCAGCTTCGAGGTCTCCACCGGGGAGCTGTTTTTT
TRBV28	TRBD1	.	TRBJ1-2	CAMGQGPNYGYTF	TGTGCCATGGGACAGGGCCCTAACTATGGCTACACCTTC
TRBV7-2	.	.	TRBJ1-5	CASSPKQGLRNQPQHF	TGTGCCAGCAGCCCTAAACAGGGACTGCGCAATCAGCCCCAGCATTTT
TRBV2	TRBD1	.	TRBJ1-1	CASRAGRGRYTEAFF	TGTGCCAGCAGGGCCGGGAGGGGGCGGTACACTGAAGCTTTCTTT
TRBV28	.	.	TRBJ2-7	CASSLRQFYEQYF	TGTGCCAGCAGTTTGCGGCAATTCTACGAGCAGTACTTC
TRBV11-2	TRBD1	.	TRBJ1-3	CASSLGATGAGNTIYF	TGTGCCAGCAGCTTAGGTGCGACAGGGGCTGGAAACACCATATATTTT
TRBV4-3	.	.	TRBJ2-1	CASSQVAGLVEQFF	TGCGCCAGCAGCCAAGTAGCAGGGCTGGTTGAGCAGTTCTTC
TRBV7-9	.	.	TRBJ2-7	CASSSAWYEQYF	TGTGCCAGCAGCTCTGCATGGTACGAGCAGTACTTC
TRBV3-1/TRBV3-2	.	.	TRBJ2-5	CASSQQGQETQYF	TGTGCCAGCAGCCAGCAGGGTCAAGAGACCCAGTACTTC
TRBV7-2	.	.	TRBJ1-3	CASNNRGAYFFDSGNTIYF	TGTGCCAGCAACAATAGAGGGGCCTATTTTTTTGACTCTGGAAACACCATATATTTT
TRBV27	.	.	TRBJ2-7	CASSSAGDNAYEQYF	TGTGCCAGCAGTTCTGCAGGGGACAACGCCTACGAGCAGTACTTC
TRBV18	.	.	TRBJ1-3	CASRLGASGNTIYF	TGTGCCAGCCGTTTGGGGGCCTCTGGAAACACCATATATTTT
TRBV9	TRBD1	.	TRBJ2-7	CASSVGQGPYEQYF	TGTGCCAGCAGCGTGGGACAGGGCCCCTACGAGCAGTACTTC
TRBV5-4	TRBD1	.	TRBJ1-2	CASRGQRTYGYTF	TGTGCCAGCAGGGGACAGAGGACTTATGGCTACACCTTC
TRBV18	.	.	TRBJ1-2	CASSPIQGEGYTF	TGTGCCAGCTCACCCATTCAGGGAGAAGGCTACACCTTC
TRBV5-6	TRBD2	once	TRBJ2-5	CASSWGLAGVHQETQYF	TGTGCCAGCAGCTGGGGACTAGCGGGGGTTCATCAGGAGACCCAGTACTTC
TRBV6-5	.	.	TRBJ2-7	CASSPRDLSYEQYF	TGTGCCAGCAGTCCTCGGGACCTGTCTTACGAGCAGTACTTC
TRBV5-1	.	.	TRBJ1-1	CASSLDGRGLTEAFF	TGCGCCAGCAGCTTGGATGGGCGGGGGTTGACTGAAGCTTTCTTT
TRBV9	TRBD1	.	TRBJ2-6	CASSPWGQGMAGANVLTF	TGTGCCAGCAGCCCCTGGGGACAGGGAATGGCTGGGGCCAACGTCCTGACTTTC
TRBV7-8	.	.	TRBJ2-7	CASSLGFRTETYEQYF	TGTGCCAGCAGCTTAGGGTTTAGGACAGAAACCTACGAGCAGTACTTC
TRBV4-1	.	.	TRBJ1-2	CASSQDLGRGYTF	TGCGCCAGCAGCCAAGATCTCGGGCGCGGCTACACCTTC
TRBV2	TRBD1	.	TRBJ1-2	CASMGRGLRGGADYGYTF	TGTGCCAGCATGGGCAGGGGACTGAGAGGGGGCGCGGACTATGGCTACACCTTC
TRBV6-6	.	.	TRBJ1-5	CASSPGTSGSNQPQHF	TGTGCCAGCAGCCCCGGGACAAGCGGTAGCAATCAGCCCCAGCATTTT
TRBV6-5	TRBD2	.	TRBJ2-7	CASSYTGLAIKDEQYF	TGTGCCAGCAGTTACACGGGACTAGCAATTAAAGACGAGCAGTACTTC
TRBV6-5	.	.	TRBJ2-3	CASSWIWGTDTQYF	TGTGCCAGCAGTTGGATTTGGGGCACAGATACGCAGTATTTT
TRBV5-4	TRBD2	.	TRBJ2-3	CASSLGGGQPGTSTDTQYF	TGTGCCAGCAGCTTGGGCGGGGGGCAGCCCGGGACTAGCACAGATACGCAGTATTTT
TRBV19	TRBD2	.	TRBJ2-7	CASSSGTSGGGFPLSYEQYF	TGTGCCAGTAGTAGCGGGACTAGCGGGGGGGGATTCCCTCTTTCCTACGAGCAGTACTTC
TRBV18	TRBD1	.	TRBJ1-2	CASSTNSGTANRGYTF	TGTGCCAGCTCAACGAATTCCGGGACAGCAAATCGGGGCTACACCTTC
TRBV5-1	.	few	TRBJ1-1	CASSLAPEVTEAFF	TGCGCCAGCAGCTTGGCCCCTGAGGTTACTGAAGCTTTCTTT
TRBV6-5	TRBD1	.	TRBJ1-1	CASSFTGGDTEAFF	TGTGCCAGCAGTTTCACAGGGGGGGACACTGAAGCTTTCTTT
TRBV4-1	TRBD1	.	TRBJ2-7	CASSQEGRGTASYEQYF	TGCGCCAGCAGCCAAGAGGGACGAGGGACAGCCTCCTACGAGCAGTACTTC
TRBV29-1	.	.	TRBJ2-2	CSVGKTGTLSNTGELFF	TGCAGCGTGGGGAAAACCGGGACACTATCGAACACCGGGGAGCTGTTTTTT
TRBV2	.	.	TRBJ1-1	CASRHRAPEAFF	TGTGCCAGCAGGCACAGGGCCCCTGAAGCTTTCTTT
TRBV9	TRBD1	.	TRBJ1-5	CASSSGTGGVNQPQHF	TGTGCCAGCAGCTCCGGGACAGGGGGCGTCAATCAGCCCCAGCATTTT